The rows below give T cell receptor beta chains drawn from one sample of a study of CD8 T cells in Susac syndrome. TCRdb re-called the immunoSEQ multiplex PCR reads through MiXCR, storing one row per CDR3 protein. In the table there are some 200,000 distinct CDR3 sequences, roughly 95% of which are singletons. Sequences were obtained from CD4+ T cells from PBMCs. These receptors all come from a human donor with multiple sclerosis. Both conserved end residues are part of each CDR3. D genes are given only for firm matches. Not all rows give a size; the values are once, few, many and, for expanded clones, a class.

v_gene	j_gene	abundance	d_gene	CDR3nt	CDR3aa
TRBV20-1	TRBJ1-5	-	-	TGCAGTGCTAGTAACGGAAATCAGCCCCAGCATTTT	CSASNGNQPQHF
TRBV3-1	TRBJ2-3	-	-	TGTGCCAGCAGCGCTCGGACAGCCCTGGGCCCAGATACGCAGTATTTT	CASSARTALGPDTQYF
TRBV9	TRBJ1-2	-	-	TGTGCCAGCAGCAACGGCGCTGGCTACACCTTC	CASSNGAGYTF
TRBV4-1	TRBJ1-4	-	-	TGCGCCAGCAGCCAGTCCTATGAAAAACTGTTTTTT	CASSQSYEKLFF
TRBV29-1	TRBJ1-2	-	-	TGCACTGATATAGACAGCCGAACTAACTATGGCTACACCTTC	CTDIDSRTNYGYTF
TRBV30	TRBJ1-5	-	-	TGTGCCTGGAGTAAGGCGCCGGGGGCCCAGCATTTT	CAWSKAPGAQHF
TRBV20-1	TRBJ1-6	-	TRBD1	TGCAGTGCTCCCAAGACAGGGTTTAATTCACCCCTCCACTTT	CSAPKTGFNSPLHF
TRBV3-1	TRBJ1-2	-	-	TGTGCCAGCAGCCAAGATATCGGGGCAGGCCGTTACCTCTATGGCTACACCTTC	CASSQDIGAGRYLYGYTF
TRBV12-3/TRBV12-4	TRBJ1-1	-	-	TGTGCCAGCAGCCCGGACATCTACACTGAAGCTTTCTTT	CASSPDIYTEAFF
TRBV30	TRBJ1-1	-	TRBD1	TGTGCCTTTACTTCCGGGACAGCCGGTGAAGCTTTCTTT	CAFTSGTAGEAFF
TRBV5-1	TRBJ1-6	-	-	TGCGCCAGCAGCTTGGGTACAAATAATTCACCCCTCCACTTT	CASSLGTNNSPLHF
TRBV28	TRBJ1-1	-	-	TGTGCCAGCAGTCAATCCCAAGCTTTCTTT	CASSQSQAFF
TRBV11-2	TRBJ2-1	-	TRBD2	TGTGCCAGCAGCCCATCCGGGACTAGGATCTACAATGAGCAGTTCTTC	CASSPSGTRIYNEQFF
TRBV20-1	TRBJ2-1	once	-	TGCAGTGCTCCTCCTGCCGGACTGCTGCGGAACAATGAGCAGTTCTTC	CSAPPAGLLRNNEQFF
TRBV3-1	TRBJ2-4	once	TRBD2	TGTGCCAGCAGCCCGAACCCGGGACTAGCGGGACCGGCAAACATTCAGTACTTC	CASSPNPGLAGPANIQYF
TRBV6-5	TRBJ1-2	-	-	TGTGCCAGCAGTATGGCTAACTATGGCTACACCTTC	CASSMANYGYTF
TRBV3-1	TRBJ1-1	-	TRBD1	TGTGCCAGCAGCCAAACAGGGGGCCTGGAAGCTTTCTTT	CASSQTGGLEAFF
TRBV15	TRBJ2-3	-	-	TGTGCCACGGCCTTGGGCGTACCGAGGGGGGATACGCAGTATTTT	CATALGVPRGDTQYF
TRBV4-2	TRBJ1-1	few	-	TGTGCCAGCAGCCGCGACTACAGGGTTGACACTGAAGCTTTCTTT	CASSRDYRVDTEAFF
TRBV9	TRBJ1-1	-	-	TGTGCCAGCAGCGTAGTGGCCTATTCCGAAGCTTTCTTT	CASSVVAYSEAFF
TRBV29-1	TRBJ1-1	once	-	TGCAGCTCCCGGTCGTATGACAGGCTTACCGAAGCTTTCTTT	CSSRSYDRLTEAFF
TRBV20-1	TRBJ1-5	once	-	TGCAGTGCTAGAGATTCCGGCTCTAGCAATCAGCCCCAGCATTTT	CSARDSGSSNQPQHF
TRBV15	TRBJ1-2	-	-	TGTGCCACCAGCAGAGATGTGGGGGCTGGTGGCTACACCTTC	CATSRDVGAGGYTF
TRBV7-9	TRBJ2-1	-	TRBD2	TGTGCCAGCACCCTTAGCGGGCTGTTCCTCTTC	CASTLSGLFLF
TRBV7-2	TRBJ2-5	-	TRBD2	TGTGCCAGCAGCATCCGACTAGCGGACAAAGAGACCCAGTACTTC	CASSIRLADKETQYF
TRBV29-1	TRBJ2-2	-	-	TGCAGCGCTGGGACTGCATTCACCGGGGAGCTGTTTTTT	CSAGTAFTGELFF
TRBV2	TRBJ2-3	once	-	TGTGCCAGCAGCGAGGACCGCATAGATACGCAGTATTTT	CASSEDRIDTQYF
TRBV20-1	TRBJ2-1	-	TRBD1	TGCAGTGCTCCGAAACCCGGGACAGACAATGAGCAGTTCTTC	CSAPKPGTDNEQFF
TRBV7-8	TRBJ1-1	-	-	TGTGCCAGCAGCTTAGATGGCAGGATGAACACTGAAGCTTTCTTT	CASSLDGRMNTEAFF
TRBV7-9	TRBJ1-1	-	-	TGTGCCAGCAGCTTAGAGGTGTGGGGCGCACCTGAAGCTTTCTTT	CASSLEVWGAPEAFF
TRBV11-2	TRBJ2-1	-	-	TGTGCCAGCAGCCCCGACGTAGTAGAATACAATGAGCAGTTCTTC	CASSPDVVEYNEQFF
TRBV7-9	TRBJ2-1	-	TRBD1	TGTGCCAGCAGCTCACTGGGGCCAGGGGGGCAGTTCTTC	CASSSLGPGGQFF
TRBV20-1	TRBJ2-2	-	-	TGCAGTGCTTTCGACAGGCCCGCGAACACCGGGGAGCTGTTTTTT	CSAFDRPANTGELFF
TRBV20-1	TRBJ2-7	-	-	TGCAGTGCTAGACTAGATGGGGAGCAGTACTTC	CSARLDGEQYF
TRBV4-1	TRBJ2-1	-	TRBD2	TGCGCCAGCAGCCAAGAGGGACTAGCCGAGAATGAGCAGTTCTTC	CASSQEGLAENEQFF
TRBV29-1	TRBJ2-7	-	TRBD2	TGCAGCGCGACCTTTGTCTGGCGGGAGGGCGAGCAGTACTTC	CSATFVWREGEQYF
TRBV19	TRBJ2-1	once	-	TGTGCCAGTAGTATCTGGGGGGAATCCTACAATGAGCAGTTCTTC	CASSIWGESYNEQFF
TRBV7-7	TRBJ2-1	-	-	TGTGCCAGCAGCTCGCATCTTGGGAACAATGAGCAGTTCTTC	CASSSHLGNNEQFF
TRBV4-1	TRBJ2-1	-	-	TGCGCCAGCAGCCAAGATCCGGGAGATCATGAGTTCTTC	CASSQDPGDHEFF
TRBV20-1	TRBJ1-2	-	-	TGCAGTGCTAGAGATCTATATGGCTACACCTTC	CSARDLYGYTF
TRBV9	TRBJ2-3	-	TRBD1	TGTGCCAGCAGCGAAGGACAGGGCACGGATACGCAGTATTTT	CASSEGQGTDTQYF
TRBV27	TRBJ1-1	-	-	TGTGCCAGCAGTCCCCTGATACAGAACACTGAAGCTTTCTTT	CASSPLIQNTEAFF
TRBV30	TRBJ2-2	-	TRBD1	TGTGCCTGGAGTAAGATAGACAGGGGGGCCGGGGAGCTGTTTTTT	CAWSKIDRGAGELFF
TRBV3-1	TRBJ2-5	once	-	TGTGCCAGCAGCCCGGACATACAAGAGACCCAGTACTTC	CASSPDIQETQYF
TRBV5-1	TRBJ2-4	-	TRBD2	TGCGCCAGCAGCTCTAGCGGCGGAAACATTCAGTACTTC	CASSSSGGNIQYF
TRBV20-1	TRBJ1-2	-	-	TGCAGTGCTAGAGACAACTTCATCGGGAATGGCTACACCTTC	CSARDNFIGNGYTF
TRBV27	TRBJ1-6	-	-	TGTGCCAGCAGTGAACGGAATTCACCCCTCCACTTT	CASSERNSPLHF
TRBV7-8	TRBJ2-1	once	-	TGTGCCAGCAGCTTACAGGAAAGGGGTGAGCAGTTCTTC	CASSLQERGEQFF
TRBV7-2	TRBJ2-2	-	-	TGTGCCAGCAGCTTATTCCGCGTCGGGGAGCTGTTTTTT	CASSLFRVGELFF
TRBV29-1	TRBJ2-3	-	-	TGCAGCGTTTCGCCAAGCACAGATACGCAGTATTTT	CSVSPSTDTQYF
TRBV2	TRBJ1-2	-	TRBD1	TGTGCCAGCAGTGAGACAGGGGCATCTGGCTACACCTTC	CASSETGASGYTF
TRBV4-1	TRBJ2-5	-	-	TGCGCCAGCAGCAATCCACTCAGGGGAGAGACCCAGTACTTC	CASSNPLRGETQYF
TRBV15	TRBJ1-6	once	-	TGTGCCACCAGCAGGGGCGGCAGGGGATATTCACCCCTCCACTTT	CATSRGGRGYSPLHF
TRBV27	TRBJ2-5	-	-	TGTGCCAGCAGTTTTTCTCATTACCCCCAAGAGACCCAGTACTTC	CASSFSHYPQETQYF